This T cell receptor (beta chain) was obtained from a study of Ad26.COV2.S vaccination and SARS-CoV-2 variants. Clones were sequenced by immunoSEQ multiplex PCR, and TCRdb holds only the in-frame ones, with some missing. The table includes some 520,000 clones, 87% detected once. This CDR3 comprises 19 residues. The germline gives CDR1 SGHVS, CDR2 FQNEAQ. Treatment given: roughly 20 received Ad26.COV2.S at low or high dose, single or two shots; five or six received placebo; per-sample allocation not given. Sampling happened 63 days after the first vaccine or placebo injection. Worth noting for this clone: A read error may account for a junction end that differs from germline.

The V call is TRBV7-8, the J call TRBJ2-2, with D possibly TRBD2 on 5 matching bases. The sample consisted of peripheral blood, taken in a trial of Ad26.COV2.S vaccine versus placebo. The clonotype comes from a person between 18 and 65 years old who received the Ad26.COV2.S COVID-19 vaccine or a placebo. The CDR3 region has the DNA TGTGCCAGCAGCCTAGCAGCTGGGTGGAAGCTAGCAGTGTCCGGGGAGCTGTTTTTT. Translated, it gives CASSLAAGWKLAVSGELFF.